The 16 T cell receptor beta chains below were found in one sample sequenced in a study of T cell repertoires in ileal Crohn's disease. Data came from immunoSEQ multiplex PCR; TCRdb stores just in-frame clones and leaves some out. This table holds under 9,000 clones, more than 65% found once. Sequences were obtained from ileal tissue. These receptors were taken from an adult with Crohn's disease.

This chain joins TRBV6-1 and TRBJ2-3, with 9 bases aligning to TRBD2. Per the germline V gene, CDR1 is MNHNS and CDR2 is SASEGT. The ends lost 7 bases at V and 2 bases at J; junction bases unmatched: 4. The CDR3 extends over 14 amino acids. The CDR3 sequence: CASTGLADTDTQYF. CDR3 nucleotide sequence: TGTGCCAGCACGGGACTAGCAGACACAGATACGCAGTATTTT.

This clone has just a few counts. The CDR3 is CASSYIGDTDTQYF. CDR3 nucleotide sequence: TGTGCCAGCAGTTATATCGGGGACACAGATACGCAGTATTTT. J is TRBJ2-3 and V is TRBV6-5; D possibly corresponds to TRBD2 (5 bases). V was cut by 3 bases and J by 2 bases, with 9 bases left in between. Per the germline V gene, CDR1 is MNHEY and CDR2 is SVGAGI. This CDR3 region has 14 residues.

The chain is built from TRBV19 and TRBJ1-5; tentatively, D is TRBD1 (5 bases). Germline lookup yields CDR1 LNHDA and CDR2 SQIVND (reference sequence). Deletions cut 3 bases from V and 2 bases from J, with 11 bases between. CDR3 size: 15 residues. The CDR3 DNA reads TGTGCCAGTAGTATTTCGGACAACGGCAATCAGCCCCAGCATTTT. This translates into CASSISDNGNQPQHF.

The chain uses TRBV11-3 and TRBJ1-2; 7 nucleotides align to TRBD1. The V gene's germline CDR1 is SGHNT and CDR2 YENEEA. The CDR3 has 14 amino acids. With 5 bases clipped from V and 4 bases from J, the junction kept 7 bases outside the gene matches. The CDR3 loop reads CASSPGTATYGYTF. CDR3 sequence (DNA): TGTGCCAGCAGCCCTGGGACAGCCACCTATGGCTACACCTTC. Combining the CDR3 with reference TRBV11-3 and TRBJ1-2 gives the whole variable domain EAGVVQSPRYKIIEKKQPVAFWCNPISGHNTLYWYLQNLGQGPELLIRYENEEAVDDSQLPKDRFSAERLKGVDSTLKIQPAELGDSAVYLCASSPGTATYGYTFGSGTRLTVV.

This clone was detected only a few times. The chain joins TRBV11-2 to TRBJ2-3, with a possible D match to TRBD1 (6 bases). Germline V gene sequence: CDR1 SGHAT, CDR2 FQNNGV. Trimming left V 8 bases short and J 2 bases short, with 14 bases between. CDR3 size: 14 residues. The CDR3 nucleotides are TGTGCCAGCTCCCCGGGGACAAACACAGATACGCAGTATTTT. It is translated as CASSPGTNTDTQYF.

This clone has more than one count but fewer than ten. The chain joins TRBV19 to TRBJ2-1; D gene ambiguous. This CDR3 comprises 11 residues. In germline, CDR1 is LNHDA, CDR2 SQIVND (reference sequence). V lost 9 bases and J lost 6, with 9 bases in between. The CDR3 is CARVRANEQFF. CDR3 sequence (DNA): TGTGCCAGAGTCCGCGCCAATGAGCAGTTCTTC.

This clone was counted a single time. This sequence joins TRBV7-2 and TRBJ2-2; no clear D gene. The V end lost 1 base, the J end lost 3 bases, and 6 bases lay between the germline ends. The CDR3 consists of 14 residues. The germline CDR1 and CDR2 sequences are SGHTA and FQGNSA. The CDR3 sequence is CASSLDMDTGELFF. CDR3 coding DNA: TGTGCCAGCAGCTTAGACATGGACACCGGGGAGCTGTTTTTT.

This clone was detected only once. The chain has TRBV14 and TRBJ1-2; possible D gene TRBD1, 5 bases. Looked up from germline, CDR1 is SGHDN and CDR2 is FVKESK. The CDR3 extends over 13 amino acids. The ends were cut back, 1 base at V and 4 bases at J, with 7 bases in the middle. The CDR3 loop reads CASSQGQSYGYTF. CDR3 bases: TGTGCCAGCAGCCAAGGACAGTCCTATGGCTACACCTTC.

The rearrangement links TRBV5-1 to TRBJ2-1; 8 bases fit TRBD2. The V and J ends lost 1 base and 4 bases, in that order; junction bases with no gene match: 10. This CDR3 spans 17 amino acids. CDR1 is SGHRS, CDR2 YFSETQ, per germline. The CDR3 sequence: CASSLNMGGGRYNEQFF. CDR3 DNA sequence: TGCGCCAGCAGCTTGAACATGGGCGGGGGGCGATACAATGAGCAGTTCTTC.

The rearrangement links TRBV6-1 to TRBJ2-1; 9 bases match TRBD1. Per germline, CDR1 MNHNS and CDR2 SASEGT. V lost 1 base to trimming and J lost 7 bases; unmatched junction nucleotides: 5. The CDR3 has 15 residues. DNA for the CDR3: TGTGCCAGCAGTGAAGAGACAGGGGGAAGGAATGAGCAGTTCTTC. This gives the protein CASSEETGGRNEQFF.

To note about this clone: Other DNA sequences in the same sample also yield this CDR3. CDR3 nucleotides: TGTGCCAGCAGTTATGGGGGCACAAATCAGCCCCAGCATTTT. Translating gives CASSYGGTNQPQHF. The V and J genes are TRBV6-5 and TRBJ1-5; possibly TRBD1 for D (6 bases). This CDR3 region has 14 residues. V lost 3 bases, J lost 4 bases, and 10 bases lay in between. CDR1 MNHEY and CDR2 SVGAGI come from the germline V gene.

The rearrangement uses TRBV27 and TRBJ1-3, with 8 bases fitting TRBD1. This CDR3 comprises 15 residues. Losses at the gene ends were 5 bases for V and 1 base for J; bases not matched to a gene: 4. In germline, CDR1 is MNHEY, CDR2 SMNVEV (reference sequence). The CDR3 nucleotides read TGTGCCAGCAGTCCGGGGACAGGATCTGGAAACACCATATATTTT. Translating it yields CASSPGTGSGNTIYF.

V gene TRBV4-1 combines with J gene TRBJ2-7, with D possibly matching TRBD1 (7 bases). Per germline, CDR1 MGHRA and CDR2 YSYEKL. The CDR3 is made up of 16 amino acids. The V gene lost 1 base and the J gene lost 4 bases, with 17 bases spanning the gap. CDR3 nucleotide sequence: TGCGCCAGCAGCCAAGGGGTGACAGGGACTCTTTACGAGCAGTACTTC. It is translated as CASSQGVTGTLYEQYF.

V usage is TRBV7-6 and J usage is TRBJ2-3; tentatively, D is TRBD2 (5 bases). This CDR3 is built from 16 residues. Trimming removed 0 bases from V and 5 bases from J, with 15 bases in between. CDR1 is SGHVS, CDR2 FNYEAQ, per germline. CDR3 in amino acids: CASSLAFQRSGDTQYF. CDR3 nucleotides: TGTGCCAGCAGCTTAGCGTTTCAAAGGAGCGGAGATACGCAGTATTTT.

This clone is termed large (0.1 to 1%). This sequence joins TRBV10-2 and TRBJ2-1, with 16 bases that match TRBD2. The J segment lost 7 bases and the V segment lost 4 bases, leaving 4 bases of the junction unmatched. In germline, CDR1 is WSHSY, CDR2 SAAADI. The CDR3 length is 16 residues. The CDR3 DNA sequence: TGCGCCAGCAGTGGGCCGGGACTAGCGGGAGGGAATGAGCAGTTCTTC. This codes for CASSGPGLAGGNEQFF.

This chain joins TRBV6-5 and TRBJ1-2; 7 bases match TRBD1. This CDR3 spans 13 amino acids. Germline loops: CDR1 MNHEY, CDR2 SVGAGI. V was clipped by 8 bases and J by 6 bases; unmatched bases: 9. The CDR3 spells CASGGDTGDGYTF. CDR3 nucleotide sequence: TGTGCCAGCGGTGGAGACACAGGGGATGGCTACACCTTC.